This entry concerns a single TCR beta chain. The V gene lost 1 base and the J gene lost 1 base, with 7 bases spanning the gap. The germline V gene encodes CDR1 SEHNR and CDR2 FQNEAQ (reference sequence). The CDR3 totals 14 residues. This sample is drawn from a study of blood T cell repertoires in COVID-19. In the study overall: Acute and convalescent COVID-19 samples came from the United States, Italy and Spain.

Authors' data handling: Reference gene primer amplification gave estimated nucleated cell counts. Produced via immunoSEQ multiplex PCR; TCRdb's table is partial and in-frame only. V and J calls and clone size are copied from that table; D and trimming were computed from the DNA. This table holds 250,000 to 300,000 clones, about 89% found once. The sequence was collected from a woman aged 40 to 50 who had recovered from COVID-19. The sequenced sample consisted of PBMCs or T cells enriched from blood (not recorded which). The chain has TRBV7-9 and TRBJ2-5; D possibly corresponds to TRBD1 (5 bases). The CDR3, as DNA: TGTGCCAGCAGCTTAGAGGGGTCCCAAGAGACCCAGTACTTC. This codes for CASSLEGSQETQYF.